This T cell receptor beta chain was sequenced in a study of T-cell memory formation after mild COVID-19. On the study more broadly: TCR clustering was largely donor specific.

Study-level results: Clonal second-wave expansions that peaked on day 37 had unconfirmed SARS-CoV-2 specificity. Cross-reactive memory appears to have joined, as suggested by some responding clones showing up in pre-infection memory.

Remarks on this clonotype: Antigen: not known.

The CDR3 contains 13 residues. CDR1 and CDR2 from the germline V gene are SGHAT and FQNNGV. V was pared by 5 bases and J by 8 bases, with 15 bases between. A single record per CDR3 protein comes from TCRdb applying MiXCR to the 5' RACE reads. In the table there are hundreds of thousands of distinct CDR3 sequences, roughly 21% of which are singletons. The V and J genes are TRBV11-2 and TRBJ1-2; D unresolved. Sequenced input: PBMCs or a T cell subset sorted from them (not recorded which). This TCR was recovered from an adult woman who had mild COVID-19 (a few samples of this study predate the infection). Cell type and time point are not known. CDR3 coding DNA: TGTGCCAGCAGCCTACTCGCCAGGCCCGGCTACACCTTC. Protein product: CASSLLARPGYTF.